This is a list of T cell receptor beta chains from one sample in a study of blood T cell repertoires in COVID-19. Profiled with immunoSEQ multiplex PCR; TCRdb holds only in-frame clones, not every one. Of some 93,000 clones listed, 86% were seen once; the top ten hold less than 9.5%. The source material was peripheral blood. The origin of the receptors is a man in his sixties with acute or convalescent COVID-19. The CDR3 runs from the conserved cysteine through the conserved F or W. A D gene is named only where the DNA matches it firmly. Expanded clones are given a class, and other clones once, few, many or no size at all.

size	V	J	D	length	CDR3	DNA
NA	TRBV11-3	TRBJ1-1	NA	12	CASSSGKGLAFF	TGTGCCAGCAGCTCAGGGAAGGGCCTGGCTTTCTTT
NA	TRBV29-1	TRBJ1-1	NA	15	CSANGGLPLRTEAFF	TGCAGCGCGAATGGCGGGCTCCCCTTACGCACTGAAGCTTTCTTT
many	TRBV5-1	TRBJ2-7	NA	14	CASSRTGLADEQYF	TGCGCCAGCAGCCGAACAGGGTTAGCTGACGAGCAGTACTTC
few	TRBV2	TRBJ2-1	TRBD2	15	CASRQLARRDDVQFF	TGTGCCAGCAGACAACTAGCGAGAAGGGATGACGTGCAGTTCTTC
NA	TRBV20-1	TRBJ2-7	NA	11	CSATGFDEQYF	TGCAGTGCTACAGGGTTCGACGAGCAGTACTTC
NA	TRBV7-2	TRBJ2-1	TRBD1	14	CASSLQGYYNEQFF	TGTGCCAGCAGTTTACAGGGGTATTACAATGAGCAGTTCTTC
once	TRBV14	TRBJ2-2	TRBD1	14	CASSRTGTSGELFF	TGTGCCAGCAGCCGGACAGGGACGAGCGGGGAGCTGTTTTTT
NA	TRBV6-5	TRBJ2-1	TRBD2	15	CASSRAGGPYNEQFF	TGTGCCAGCAGTCGAGCGGGGGGGCCCTACAATGAGCAGTTCTTC
NA	TRBV2	TRBJ2-1	NA	13	CASSEQGFNEQFF	TGTGCCAGCAGTGAACAGGGGTTCAATGAGCAGTTCTTC
once	TRBV3-1/TRBV3-2	TRBJ2-3	TRBD2	18	CASSRGLAGGQVTDTQYF	TGTGCCAGCAGCCGTGGACTAGCGGGGGGGCAGGTTACAGATACGCAGTATTTT
NA	TRBV28	TRBJ1-1	NA	14	CASSLGPGVTEAFF	TGTGCCAGCAGCCTGGGGCCGGGGGTCACTGAAGCTTTCTTT
NA	TRBV6-5	TRBJ1-2	TRBD1	13	CASSSGTGGRYTF	TGTGCCAGCAGTTCCGGGACAGGGGGACGCTACACCTTC
once	TRBV24-1	TRBJ2-1	NA	15	CATSDPAGLNNEQFF	TGTGCCACCAGTGATCCCGCTGGACTGAACAATGAGCAGTTCTTC
NA	TRBV18	TRBJ1-3	TRBD1	16	CASSPGQAAGGNTIYF	TGTGCCAGCTCACCAGGACAGGCAGCAGGCGGAAACACCATATATTTT
NA	TRBV30	TRBJ1-6	NA	17	CAWRSGGALSRDSPLHF	TGTGCCTGGAGGTCCGGGGGGGCTCTATCTCGCGATTCACCCCTCCACTTT
NA	TRBV7-9	TRBJ1-2	NA	14	CASSFGGTNYGYTF	TGTGCCAGCAGCTTCGGCGGTACTAACTATGGCTACACCTTC
NA	TRBV5-1	TRBJ2-1	TRBD2	18	CASSLALSGMSSYNEQFF	TGCGCCAGCAGCTTGGCCCTTAGCGGGATGAGCTCCTACAATGAGCAGTTCTTC
NA	TRBV27	TRBJ1-2	NA	14	CASSLAAQGSGYTF	TGTGCCAGCAGTTTAGCAGCTCAGGGGTCAGGCTACACCTTC
NA	TRBV7-2	TRBJ2-7	NA	16	CASSLGQALSGYEQYF	TGTGCCAGCAGCTTAGGACAGGCCTTGAGTGGGTACGAGCAGTACTTC
NA	TRBV5-1	TRBJ2-5	NA	16	CASSLAGQGALETQYF	TGCGCCAGCAGCTTGGCCGGGCAGGGTGCTTTGGAGACCCAGTACTTC
NA	TRBV19	TRBJ1-1	NA	14	CASSMLSMNTEAFF	TGTGCCAGTAGTATGCTCAGTATGAACACTGAAGCTTTCTTT
NA	TRBV7-8	TRBJ2-5	TRBD2	13	CASSLASGGTQYF	TGTGCCAGCAGCTTAGCTTCGGGGGGGACCCAGTACTTC
once	TRBV11-2	TRBJ2-3	NA	13	CASGPYRVDTQYF	TGTGCCAGCGGACCCTACAGGGTTGATACGCAGTATTTT
NA	TRBV29-1	TRBJ2-3	NA	14	CSVGHGLITDTQYF	TGCAGCGTTGGACACGGTCTAATCACAGATACGCAGTATTTT
NA	TRBV7-2	TRBJ1-2	TRBD1	13	CASSTRFQGAATF	TGTGCCAGCAGCACGCGGTTTCAGGGGGCGGCCACCTTC
NA	TRBV19	TRBJ2-7	NA	14	CASSISGNIYEQYF	TGTGCCAGTAGTATTTCAGGGAACATCTACGAGCAGTACTTC
NA	TRBV11-2	TRBJ1-1	NA	14	CASSLVGGAGGAFF	TGTGCCAGCAGCTTAGTGGGGGGGGCTGGTGGAGCTTTCTTT
NA	TRBV27	TRBJ2-7	TRBD2	15	CASSPRLAGPYEQYF	TGTGCCAGCAGTCCCCGGCTAGCGGGACCCTACGAGCAGTACTTC
few	TRBV2	TRBJ2-1	TRBD2	16	CAREYSGTSGSDEQFF	TGTGCCAGGGAATACTCCGGGACTAGCGGGAGCGATGAGCAGTTCTTC
NA	TRBV5-1	TRBJ2-1	TRBD2	14	CASSLGTSGGAKFF	TGCGCCAGCAGCCTCGGGACTAGCGGGGGGGCCAAGTTCTTC
NA	TRBV30	TRBJ2-1	NA	12	CAWSRGYNEQFF	TGTGCCTGGAGTAGGGGATACAATGAGCAGTTCTTC
NA	TRBV3-1/TRBV3-2	TRBJ1-1	TRBD1	16	CASSQGAGTENTEAFF	TGTGCCAGCAGCCAAGGTGCGGGGACAGAGAACACTGAAGCTTTCTTT
NA	TRBV28	TRBJ2-1	NA	14	CASEISGVLNEQFF	TGTGCCAGTGAGATTTCGGGGGTCCTCAATGAGCAGTTCTTC
NA	TRBV6-5	TRBJ2-7	NA	13	CASSRREAYEQYF	TGTGCCAGCAGTCGGAGGGAAGCCTACGAGCAGTACTTC
NA	TRBV18	TRBJ2-3	NA	19	CASSPLPGVITRTTDTQYF	TGTGCCAGCTCACCACTACCGGGGGTAATCACAAGGACCACAGATACGCAGTATTTT
once	TRBV5-1	TRBJ1-2	NA	15	CASTNPGRRQDGYTF	TGCGCCAGCACCAATCCAGGGAGGAGGCAGGATGGCTACACCTTC
NA	TRBV27	TRBJ1-5	NA	14	CASKMGRGNQPQHF	TGTGCCAGCAAAATGGGCAGGGGCAATCAGCCCCAGCATTTT
NA	TRBV11-2	TRBJ2-2	NA	15	CASNHRLDNTGELFF	TGTGCCAGCAATCATCGACTAGATAACACCGGGGAGCTGTTTTTT
NA	TRBV27	TRBJ1-3	NA	14	CASSLTVSGNTIYF	TGTGCCAGCAGTTTGACAGTATCTGGAAACACCATATATTTT
NA	TRBV30	TRBJ1-2	NA	15	CAWSVPGRGGYGYTF	TGTGCCTGGAGTGTACCCGGCAGGGGAGGGTATGGCTACACCTTC
NA	TRBV9	TRBJ1-2	NA	15	CASSVEGRGKDGYTF	TGTGCCAGCAGCGTAGAAGGGAGGGGAAAGGATGGCTACACCTTC
NA	TRBV11-3	TRBJ1-6	NA	13	CASSLRQDSPLHF	TGTGCCAGCAGCCTTCGGCAGGATTCACCCCTCCACTTT
NA	TRBV7-2	TRBJ2-7	TRBD2	17	CASSSSRAGGPAGEQYF	TGTGCCAGCAGCTCGAGCCGGGCGGGGGGGCCCGCGGGCGAGCAGTACTTC
NA	TRBV7-6	TRBJ2-1	NA	13	CASSNHSLSGQFF	TGTGCCAGCAGTAACCATAGCCTTAGCGGGCAGTTCTTC
NA	TRBV5-4	TRBJ1-1	NA	13	CASRYRANTEAFF	TGTGCCAGCAGATACAGGGCGAACACTGAAGCTTTCTTT
once	TRBV6-5	TRBJ1-1	NA	13	CASSYLYDTEAFF	TGTGCCAGCAGTTACCTCTATGACACTGAAGCTTTCTTT
NA	TRBV3-1/TRBV3-2	TRBJ2-1	TRBD2	17	CASSQGASGDSYNEQFF	TGTGCCAGCAGCCAAGGCGCTAGCGGGGACTCCTACAATGAGCAGTTCTTC
NA	TRBV5-1	TRBJ2-1	TRBD1	15	CASSLGGQGRYEQFF	TGCGCCAGCAGCTTGGGTGGACAGGGTCGGTATGAGCAGTTCTTC
NA	TRBV9	TRBJ1-3	TRBD1	15	CASSVAGTGVDTIYF	TGTGCCAGCAGCGTAGCAGGGACAGGGGTGGACACCATATATTTT
NA	TRBV5-1	TRBJ2-3	NA	15	CASSLAGLSTDTQYF	TGCGCCAGCAGCTTGGCTGGGCTTAGCACAGATACGCAGTATTTT
NA	TRBV6-2/TRBV6-3	TRBJ2-6	NA	18	CASSYRLATLGGANVLTF	TGTGCCAGCAGTTACCGCCTAGCCACGCTCGGTGGGGCCAACGTCCTGACTTTC
NA	TRBV5-1	TRBJ2-1	NA	14	CASSLNSRANEQFF	TGCGCCAGCAGCTTGAACTCCAGGGCCAATGAGCAGTTCTTC
NA	TRBV7-6	TRBJ2-7	NA	12	CASSQRGFEQYF	TGTGCCAGCAGCCAACGGGGGTTCGAGCAGTACTTC
NA	TRBV6-6	TRBJ1-2	NA	15	CASSYSTLSYYGYTF	TGTGCCAGCAGTTACTCGACTTTGAGTTACTATGGCTACACCTTC
NA	TRBV19	TRBJ2-5	NA	15	CASSLGGGPRETQYF	TGTGCCAGTAGCCTTGGGGGGGGGCCGCGGGAGACCCAGTACTTC
NA	TRBV11-2	TRBJ2-3	NA	16	CASSLRTTRGADTQYF	TGTGCCAGCAGCTTACGTACTACGCGAGGCGCAGATACGCAGTATTTT
NA	TRBV30	TRBJ1-4	NA	15	CAWSPLGVELKKLFF	TGTGCCTGGAGCCCCCTCGGGGTGGAATTGAAAAAACTGTTTTTT
NA	TRBV6-5	TRBJ1-1	TRBD1	15	CASSYFGQANTEAFF	TGTGCCAGCAGTTACTTCGGACAGGCGAACACTGAAGCTTTCTTT
NA	TRBV19	TRBJ2-7	TRBD1	16	CASSTRTGQNSYEQYF	TGTGCCAGTAGTACACGGACAGGCCAGAATTCCTACGAGCAGTACTTC
NA	TRBV28	TRBJ2-2	TRBD1	15	CASTTGGQGALGLFF	TGTGCCAGCACCACCGGGGGACAGGGGGCCCTAGGGCTGTTTTTT